One sample yielded the 22 T cell receptor beta chains listed below, sequenced in a study of identical twins. From the 5' RACE reads, TCRdb called clonotypes with MiXCR, one entry per CDR3 protein. The sample lists 520,000 or so distinct CDR3 sequences, under 25% occurring once. The same sample was also studied in work on T cells expressing NK-cell markers.

Sequencing was performed on CD4+ T cells sorted from blood. These TCRs come from a woman between 18 and 30 years old in good health.

V and J are TRBV29-1 and TRBJ1-3, with TRBD1 matching 9 bases. Germline V gene lookup returns CDR1 SQVTM and CDR2 ANQGSEA. J gave up 3 bases and V 6 bases, and 9 bases lay outside the gene matches. CDR3 length: 15 amino acids. The CDR3 region has the DNA TGCAGCGTAGCGAACAGGGGGCGAGATGGAAACACCATATATTTT. Translated: CSVANRGRDGNTIYF.

This clonotype showed up many times. V and J are TRBV6-6 and TRBJ2-7, with D maybe TRBD1 (6 bases). The CDR3 is 12 residues long. V was clipped by 8 bases and J by 1 base, with 9 bases between them. CDR1 is MNHNY and CDR2 is SVGAGI in the germline V gene (reference sequence). CDR3 loop: CASSQGSYEQYF. CDR3 bases: TGTGCCAGCTCACAGGGATCCTACGAGCAGTACTTC.

The chain is built from TRBV28 and TRBJ2-1; TRBD1 aligns across 11 bases. This CDR3 has 16 residues. V shed 6 bases, J shed 6 bases, and the junction held 10 bases outside the gene matches. The germline V gene encodes CDR1 MDHEN and CDR2 SYDVKM. The CDR3 is CASSHSGTGGRNEQFF. The CDR3 DNA follows: TGTGCCAGCAGCCATTCCGGGACAGGGGGGCGCAATGAGCAGTTCTTC.

The chain joins TRBV6-1 to TRBJ2-2, with TRBD2 matching over 8 bases. The CDR3 contains 15 residues. Germline CDR1 reads MNHNS; CDR2 reads SASEGT. J was trimmed by 5 bases and V by 3 bases; bases with no gene match: 5. In DNA, the CDR3 is TGTGCCAGCAGTGATTATGGCGGGGGGACCGGGGAGCTGTTTTTT. Its translation: CASSDYGGGTGELFF.

This clonotype has only a few counts. The J gene is TRBJ2-6, the V gene TRBV5-1, with D perhaps matching TRBD2 (5 bases). The CDR3 has 16 amino acids. Between the trimmed V and J ends, which lost 4 bases and 0 bases, there was a span of 11 bases. Per germline, CDR1 SGHRS and CDR2 YFSETQ. This CDR3 reads CASSEGGGSGANVLTF. DNA of the CDR3: TGCGCCAGCAGCGAAGGAGGAGGCTCTGGGGCCAACGTCCTGACTTTC.

The sample holds a few counts of this clonotype. The chain combines TRBV6-5 with TRBJ1-1; D unclear. The CDR3 spans 15 residues. In germline, CDR1 is MNHEY, CDR2 SVGAGI. Trimming took 2 bases from V and 4 from J, leaving 14 bases between them. CDR3 DNA sequence: TGTGCCAGCAGTTACGGGCGAACCAGTGGCACTGAAGCTTTCTTT. Translating it yields CASSYGRTSGTEAFF.

This clonotype was found a few times. This chain uses TRBV12-3 or TRBV12-4 with TRBJ1-1; no clear D. V lost 3 bases, J lost 1 base, and 6 bases lay in between. There are 13 residues in the CDR3. The CDR3 DNA sequence: TGTGCCAGCAGTTTTACCTCGAACACTGAAGCTTTCTTT. Translated: CASSFTSNTEAFF.

The sample holds a few counts of this clonotype. The genes are TRBV20-1 and TRBJ2-5; 7 bases are a match to TRBD2. V was pared by 1 base and J by 2 bases, with 7 bases of the junction left unmatched. CDR3 length equals 15 residues. Per germline, CDR1 DFQATT and CDR2 SNEGSKA (reference sequence). CDR3 sequence: CSARGPAGLQETQYF. The CDR3 bases are TGCAGTGCTAGAGGGCCAGCGGGGCTTCAAGAGACCCAGTACTTC.

At least ten counts were recorded for this clonotype. V and J are TRBV5-5 and TRBJ2-2; D is ambiguous. CDR3 length: 17 residues. V lost 4 bases and J 2 bases, leaving 18 bases between the germline ends. Germline assignment: CDR1 SGHKS and CDR2 YYEKEE (reference sequence). The CDR3 sequence: CASSPGGTRQNTGELFF. Here the CDR3 DNA reads TGTGCCAGCAGCCCCGGCGGTACCCGACAAAACACCGGGGAGCTGTTTTTT.

This clonotype was seen ten or more times. The gene calls are TRBV12-3 or TRBV12-4 and TRBJ2-1; TRBD2 matches 16 bases. This CDR3 has 16 residues. Trimming removed 4 bases from V and 10 bases from J; junction bases left unmatched: 7. The CDR3 here is CASSSGTSGGAREQFF. In DNA, the CDR3 is TGTGCCAGCAGTTCAGGGACTAGCGGGGGGGCTCGGGAGCAGTTCTTC.

The chain couples TRBV6-1 to TRBJ2-4, with a tentative D call TRBD1 (5 bases). CDR1 and CDR2 from the germline V gene are MNHNS and SASEGT. Trimming pared 6 bases from V and 0 bases from J, leaving 12 bases between. The CDR3 covers 15 residues. In DNA, the CDR3 is TGTGCCAGCAGCCGACAGTTAATAGCCAAAAACATTCAGTACTTC. It is translated as CASSRQLIAKNIQYF.

This clonotype is a singleton in its sample. This chain joins TRBV5-6 and TRBJ2-5; 7 bases are shared with TRBD2. V was clipped by 6 bases and J by 5 bases; unmatched bases: 13. From germline, CDR1 is SGHDT and CDR2 YYEEEE. CDR3 size: 15 residues. The CDR3 bases are TGTGCCAGCACCCGGTGGGGGAGGGCCATGGAGACCCAGTACTTC. Translation: CASTRWGRAMETQYF.

This clonotype has a handful of counts. The chain couples TRBV5-1 to TRBJ2-3; a possible D gene is TRBD1 (5 bases). The V end was cut by 0 bases, the J end by 5 bases, with 13 bases between. Germline V gives CDR1 SGHRS, CDR2 YFSETQ. The CDR3 loop spans 15 amino acids. CDR3 bases: TGCGCCAGCAGCTTGGGACAGAACATAGGAGATACGCAGTATTTT. Protein: CASSLGQNIGDTQYF.

This clonotype has just one count. This may come from a read error, since a much larger clone is one base off. The gene calls are TRBV3-1 and TRBJ2-7; TRBD1 might be the D (6 bases). There are 14 residues in the CDR3. Germline V CDR1 and CDR2: LGHDT, YNNKEL (reference sequence). CDR3 coding DNA: TGTGCCAGCGGCCAAGAGGGGGAGCTTGGTGAGCAGTACTTC. It is translated as CASGQEGELGEQYF.

This clonotype has a handful of counts. This chain joins TRBV6-5 and TRBJ1-5, with 7 bases matching TRBD1. CDR1 is MNHEY, CDR2 SVGAGI, per germline. The CDR3 spans 14 residues. J lost 10 bases, V lost 2 bases, and 8 bases had no gene match. The CDR3 DNA reads as TGTGCCAGCAGTTACGGGCAGGGGGAAGGTCCCCAGCATTTT. It is translated as CASSYGQGEGPQHF.

This clonotype was detected ten times or more. This rearrangement joins TRBV19 to TRBJ2-7; 10 bases agree with TRBD1. With V trimmed by 3 bases and J by 5 bases, 4 bases remained unmatched. CDR3 length: 14 residues. The V gene's germline CDR1 is LNHDA and CDR2 SQIVND (reference sequence). CDR3 sequence (DNA): TGTGCCAGTAGTATCCGGGACAGGGGAAACGAGCAGTACTTC. It yields the protein CASSIRDRGNEQYF. Using reference TRBV19 and TRBJ2-7 for the parts outside the CDR3, the full variable domain is DGGITQSPKYLFRKEGQNVTLSCEQNLNHDAMYWYRQDPGQGLRLIYYSQIVNDFQKGDIAEGYSVSREKKESFPLTVTSAQKNPTAFYLCASSIRDRGNEQYFGPGTRLTVT.

J is TRBJ2-3 and V is TRBV7-9, with 9 positions matching TRBD2. Per the germline V gene, CDR1 is SEHNR and CDR2 is FQNEAQ (reference sequence). The CDR3 sequence is 17 residues long. The V and J ends lost 4 bases and 2 bases, in that order; junction bases with no gene match: 10. CDR3 sequence: CASSSQIAGVVTDTQYF. The CDR3 DNA reads TGTGCCAGCAGCTCCCAAATAGCGGGGGTAGTCACAGATACGCAGTATTTT.

This clonotype has just a few counts. V is TRBV24-1 and J is TRBJ2-2; the D gene is possibly TRBD2 (6 bases). Deletions cut 3 bases from V and 5 bases from J, with 12 bases between. CDR3 length: 15 amino acids. Germline CDR1 is KGHDR and CDR2 is SFDVKD. DNA for the CDR3: TGTGCCACCAGTGATGCGGACTACCTTACCGGGGAGCTGTTTTTT. It codes for CATSDADYLTGELFF.

The V call is TRBV7-8, the J call TRBJ2-5; D is possibly TRBD1 (5 bases). Germline V CDR1 and CDR2: SGHVS, FQNEAQ. V was trimmed by 8 bases and J by 3 bases, leaving 16 bases between them. The CDR3 totals 14 residues. CDR3 sequence reads: CASADPTEKETQYF. DNA for the CDR3: TGTGCCAGCGCCGACCCGACAGAAAAAGAGACCCAGTACTTC.

This clonotype was seen at least ten times. The chain joins TRBV20-1 to TRBJ2-4; possibly TRBD2 for D (5 bases). This CDR3 contains 15 residues. Trimming cost V 5 bases and J 1 base, with 15 bases left between them. Looked up from germline, CDR1 is DFQATT and CDR2 is SNEGSKA (reference sequence). CDR3 nucleotide sequence: TGCAGTGCTTTTGCGGGTAACAAGGCCAAAAACATTCAGTACTTC. Protein sequence: CSAFAGNKAKNIQYF.

This clonotype showed up just a few times. The chain is built from TRBV10-2 and TRBJ2-5; D not resolved. Germline loops: CDR1 WSHSY, CDR2 SAAADI. Deletions cut 4 bases from V and 4 bases from J, with 4 bases between. The CDR3 extends over 11 amino acids. The CDR3 nucleotides are TGCGCCAGCAGTGTATTAGAGACCCAGTACTTC. Translating gives CASSVLETQYF.

In this sample, this clonotype turned up a few times. The genes are TRBV20-1 and TRBJ2-1; D unclear. V was cut by 3 bases and J by 8 bases, with 8 bases left in between. Per germline, CDR1 DFQATT and CDR2 SNEGSKA (reference sequence). The CDR3 covers 11 residues. The DNA of the CDR3 is TGCAGTGCTAGCGGGCGCGATGAGCAGTTCTTC. This encodes CSASGRDEQFF.